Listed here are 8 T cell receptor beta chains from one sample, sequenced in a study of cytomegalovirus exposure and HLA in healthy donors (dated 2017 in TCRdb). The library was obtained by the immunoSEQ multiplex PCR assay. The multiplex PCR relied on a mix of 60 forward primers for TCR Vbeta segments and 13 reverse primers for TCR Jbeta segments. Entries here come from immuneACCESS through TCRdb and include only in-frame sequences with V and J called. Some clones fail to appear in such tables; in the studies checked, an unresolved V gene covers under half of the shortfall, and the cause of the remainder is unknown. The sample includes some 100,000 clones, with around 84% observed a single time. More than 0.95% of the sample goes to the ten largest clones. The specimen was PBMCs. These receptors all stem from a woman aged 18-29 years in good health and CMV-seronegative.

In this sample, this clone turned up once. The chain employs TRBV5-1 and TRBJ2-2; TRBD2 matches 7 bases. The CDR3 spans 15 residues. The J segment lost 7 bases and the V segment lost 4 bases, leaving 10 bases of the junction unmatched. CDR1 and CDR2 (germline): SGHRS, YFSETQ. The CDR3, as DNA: TGCGCCAGCAGCCCCAGGGACTACCCCGGCGGGGAGCTGTTTTTT. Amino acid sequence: CASSPRDYPGGELFF.

CDR3 DNA sequence: TGTGCCAGCAGCAATGCCCAGTACAGTGAAGCTTTCTTT. Its protein product is CASSNAQYSEAFF. This chain connects TRBV7-9 to TRBJ1-1; D unclear. The CDR3 extends over 13 amino acids. The germline V and J ends were trimmed by 5 bases and 7 bases, with 14 bases remaining between them. From germline, CDR1 is SEHNR and CDR2 FQNEAQ (reference sequence).

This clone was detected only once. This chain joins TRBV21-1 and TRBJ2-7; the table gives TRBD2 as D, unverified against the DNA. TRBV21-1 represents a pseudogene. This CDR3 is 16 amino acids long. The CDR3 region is CASSPDPGVPLYEQYF. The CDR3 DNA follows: TGTGCCAGCAGCCCCGACCCGGGGGTCCCCCTCTACGAGCAGTACTTC.

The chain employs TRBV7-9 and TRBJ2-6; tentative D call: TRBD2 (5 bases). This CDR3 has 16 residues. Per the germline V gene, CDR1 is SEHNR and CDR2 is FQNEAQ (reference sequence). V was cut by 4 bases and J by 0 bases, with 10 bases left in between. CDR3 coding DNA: TGTGCCAGCAGCTCCGCTACTAGCTCTGGGGCCAACGTCCTGACTTTC. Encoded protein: CASSSATSSGANVLTF.

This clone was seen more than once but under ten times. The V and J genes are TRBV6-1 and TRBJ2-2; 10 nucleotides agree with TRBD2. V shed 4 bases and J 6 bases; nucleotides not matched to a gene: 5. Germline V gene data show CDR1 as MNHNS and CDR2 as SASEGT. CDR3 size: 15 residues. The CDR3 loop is CASSASGGSAGELFF. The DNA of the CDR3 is TGTGCCAGCAGTGCTAGCGGGGGCTCCGCCGGGGAGCTGTTTTTT.

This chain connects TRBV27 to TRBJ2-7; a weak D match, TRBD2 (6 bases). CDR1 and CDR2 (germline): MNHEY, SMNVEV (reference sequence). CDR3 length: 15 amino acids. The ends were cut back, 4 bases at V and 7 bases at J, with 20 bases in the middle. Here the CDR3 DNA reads TGTGCCAGCAGTTGGAGGGGATTCAGTCGAGGGGAGCAGTACTTC. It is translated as CASSWRGFSRGEQYF.

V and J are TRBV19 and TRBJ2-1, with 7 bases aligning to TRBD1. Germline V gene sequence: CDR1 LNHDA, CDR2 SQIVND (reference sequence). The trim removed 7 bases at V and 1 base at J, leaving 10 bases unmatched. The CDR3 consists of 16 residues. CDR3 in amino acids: CASTKTGSKSYNEQFF. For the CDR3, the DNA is TGTGCCAGTACTAAGACAGGGTCTAAGTCCTACAATGAGCAGTTCTTC.

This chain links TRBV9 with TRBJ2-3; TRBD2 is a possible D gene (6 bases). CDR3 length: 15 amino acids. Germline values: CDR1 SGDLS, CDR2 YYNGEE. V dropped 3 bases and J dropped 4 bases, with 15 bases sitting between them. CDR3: CASSENVGTADTQYF. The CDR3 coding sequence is TGTGCCAGCAGCGAAAACGTGGGGACTGCAGATACGCAGTATTTT.